The present T cell receptor beta chain was sequenced within a study of blood T cell repertoires in COVID-19. Only in-frame clones appear in the TCRdb table, and some are missing; sequencing was by immunoSEQ multiplex PCR. The sample consists of under 140,000 clones, over 65% of them appearing once. Germline CDR1 reads SGHTA; CDR2 reads FQGNSA. The CDR3 sequence is 14 residues long. J lost 8 bases, V lost 5 bases, and 6 bases had no gene match. This clonotype was sampled from a woman older than 75 with acute or convalescent COVID-19. The sample was peripheral blood. The chain links TRBV7-2 to TRBJ1-4; 9 positions match TRBD1. The CDR3 reads CASSPGQGREKLFF. CDR3 DNA: TGTGCCAGCAGCCCTGGACAGGGGAGGGAAAAACTGTTTTTT. The variable domain in full, completed from reference TRBV7-2 and TRBJ1-4, reads GAGVSQSPSNKVTEKGKDVELRCDPISGHTALYWYRQSLGQGLEFLIYFQGNSAPDKSGLPSDRFSAERTGGSVSTLTIQRTQQEDSAVYLCASSPGQGREKLFFGSGTQLSVL.